These 16 T cell receptor beta chains came from one sample sequenced in a study of regulatory T cells in long-lasting Graves disease. Arm-PCR of CDR3 regions and iRepertoire HTBI primers were the basis on which TCR beta libraries were built. TCRdb processed the multiplex PCR reads anew with MiXCR; each CDR3 protein has one entry. The repertoire has more than 450,000 distinct CDR3 sequences, around 13% of them found once; the top ten carry 7.5% to 9%. The time point is: newly diagnosed GD, antithyroid drugs for less than 3 months. Isolated PBMC RNA provided the starting material for the TCR library. This sample was shared with a second study, whose subject was T cells in Graves' hyperthyroidism and ophthalmopathy.

The sequencing used peripheral blood mononuclear cells (PBMCs), collected at new diagnosis, from a patient treated with antithyroid drugs. These TCRs come from a woman under 40 with Graves disease.

Ten or more counts support this clonotype. The rearrangement uses TRBV7-3 and TRBJ1-1; a possible D gene is TRBD1 (5 bases). CDR1 is SGHTA, CDR2 FQGTGA, per germline. With 5 bases removed from V and 1 base from J, the gap between germline ends came to 8 bases. The CDR3 consists of 13 residues. CDR3 protein: CASSLQENTEAFF. The CDR3 nucleotides read TGTGCCAGCAGCCTACAGGAGAACACTGAAGCTTTCTTT.

This clonotype came up many times. This chain links TRBV28 with TRBJ2-7, with a tentative D call TRBD2 (6 bases). Trimming cost V 3 bases and J 2 bases, with 17 bases left between them. Germline V gives CDR1 MDHEN, CDR2 SYDVKM. The CDR3 has 16 residues. CDR3 nucleotides: TGTGCCAGCAGTTTGAGCGGGCCCACCCGTACCTACGAGCAGTACTTC. Translated, it gives CASSLSGPTRTYEQYF.

There are many counts of this clonotype. The chain joins TRBV20-1 to TRBJ2-3; D might be TRBD1 or TRBD2, each matching 5 bases. This CDR3 has 14 residues. V was trimmed by 1 base and J by 6 bases, leaving 14 bases between them. In germline, CDR1 is DFQATT, CDR2 SNEGSKA (reference sequence). As DNA, the CDR3 is TGCAGTGCTAGAGTAGGTGGGGGATGGGATACGCAGTATTTT. This translates into CSARVGGGWDTQYF.

This clonotype was seen a handful of times. The CDR3 DNA follows: TGTGCCAGCAGGCCAACGGCGGGGGCCCCCTACGAGCAGTACTTC. Amino acid sequence: CASRPTAGAPYEQYF. The J gene is TRBJ2-7, the V gene TRBV2, with D possibly TRBD2 on 7 matching bases. Looked up from germline, CDR1 is SNHLY and CDR2 is FYNNEI. V was clipped by 6 bases and J by 2 bases, with 17 bases between them. This CDR3 is 15 amino acids long.

This clonotype was observed a few times. V is TRBV7-8 and J is TRBJ2-7; the D is unclear. Trimming pared 1 base from V and 6 bases from J, leaving 10 bases between. Looked up from germline, CDR1 is SGHVS and CDR2 is FQNEAQ. This CDR3 region has 13 residues. For the CDR3, the DNA is TGTGCCAGCAGCTTAGGTACACCTTCCGAGCAGTACTTC. It encodes CASSLGTPSEQYF.

This clonotype appeared many times. This rearrangement joins TRBV5-1 to TRBJ2-7, with 14 bases identical to TRBD2. The CDR3 spans 16 residues. V was pared by 4 bases and J by 3 bases, with 6 bases of the junction left unmatched. Germline V gives CDR1 SGHRS, CDR2 YFSETQ. The CDR3 DNA is TGCGCCAGCAGCAGTGCCGGGACTAGCGGGAGCTACGAGCAGTACTTC. As protein: CASSSAGTSGSYEQYF.

This clonotype appeared many times. This chain joins TRBV11-2 and TRBJ2-7; TRBD2 agrees at 9 bases. V lost 3 bases to trimming and J lost 2 bases; unmatched junction nucleotides: 2. The length of the CDR3 is 14 residues. CDR1 and CDR2 from the germline V gene are SGHAT and FQNNGV. CDR3: CASSFGGRAYEQYF. The CDR3 DNA sequence: TGTGCCAGCAGCTTCGGCGGGAGGGCCTACGAGCAGTACTTC.

At least ten counts were recorded for this clonotype. The chain has TRBV27 and TRBJ1-1, with TRBD1 as a possible D gene (6 bases). The germline gives CDR1 MNHEY, CDR2 SMNVEV (reference sequence). The CDR3 is 15 amino acids. Trimming cost V 8 bases and J 3 bases, with 19 bases left between them. The CDR3 bases are TGTGCCAGCTATTCCGCCGAGGGGGGGTACACTGAAGCTTTCTTT. Translating gives CASYSAEGGYTEAFF.

This clonotype has a handful of counts. The chain couples TRBV30 to TRBJ2-5; maybe TRBD2 (5 bases). The CDR3 spans 13 residues. Per the germline V gene, CDR1 is GTSNPN and CDR2 is SVGIG (reference sequence). V was cut by 7 bases and J by 1 base, with 13 bases left in between. CDR3 region: CASHRGAQETQYF. CDR3 in DNA: TGTGCCTCCCACCGGGGAGCCCAAGAGACCCAGTACTTC.

The table lists this clonotype with many counts. This CDR3 reads CASSGTGVETQYF. The CDR3 bases are TGTGCCAGCAGTGGGACTGGGGTGGAGACCCAGTACTTC. The rearrangement links TRBV2 to TRBJ2-5; D may be TRBD2 (5 bases). This CDR3 contains 13 residues. The ends were cut back, 4 bases at V and 5 bases at J, with 11 bases in the middle. Germline CDR1 reads SNHLY; CDR2 reads FYNNEI.

This clonotype was counted ten times or more. This chain uses TRBV16 with TRBJ1-5; D is unclear. Germline lookup yields CDR1 KGHSY and CDR2 FQNENV. CDR3 length: 14 residues. V was shortened by 3 bases and J by 6 bases, with 12 bases between the two germline ends. The CDR3 DNA follows: TGTGCCAGCAGCCAGATAGACATTACTCAGCCCCAGCATTTT. Translated, it gives CASSQIDITQPQHF.

V is TRBV25-1 and J is TRBJ2-5; 14 nucleotides line up with TRBD2. Germline V CDR1 and CDR2: MGHDK, SYGVNS. The CDR3 is made up of 14 amino acids. V dropped 8 bases and J dropped 8; count of bases not matched to a gene: 7. CDR3 coding DNA: TGTGCCAGCGGCGTGGGACTAGCGGGAGAAACCCAGTACTTC. Translating it yields CASGVGLAGETQYF.

Ten or more counts support this clonotype. The chain combines TRBV9 with TRBJ2-1; D is ambiguous. The CDR3 sequence is 15 residues long. The germline gives CDR1 SGDLS, CDR2 YYNGEE. The V end was cut by 0 bases, the J end by 4 bases, with 11 bases between. CDR3 loop: CASSVEGFLYNEQFF. For the CDR3, the DNA is TGTGCCAGCAGCGTAGAAGGGTTCCTTTACAATGAGCAGTTCTTC.

The rearrangement uses TRBV18 and TRBJ2-7, with 8 positions matching TRBD2. J was trimmed by 0 bases and V by 8 bases; bases with no gene match: 6. CDR1 is KGHSH, CDR2 LQKENI, per germline. The CDR3 consists of 14 residues. The CDR3: CASRQLADSYEQYF. CDR3 bases: TGTGCCAGCCGTCAACTAGCGGACTCCTACGAGCAGTACTTC.

This clonotype occurred many times. DNA of the CDR3: TGTGCCAGCAGCCCCGGGGGACTAGCGGGGGTCACAGATACGCAGTATTTT. It codes for CASSPGGLAGVTDTQYF. The chain couples TRBV3-1 to TRBJ2-3, with TRBD2 identical over 14 bases. Germline V gene sequence: CDR1 LGHDT, CDR2 YNNKEL (reference sequence). CDR3 length equals 17 residues. J lost 2 bases, V lost 4 bases, and 5 bases had no gene match.

The chain links TRBV19 to TRBJ1-5, with TRBD1 matching 10 bases. Germline CDR1 is LNHDA and CDR2 is SQIVND (reference sequence). V shed 5 bases, J shed 0 bases, and the junction held 4 bases outside the gene matches. The CDR3 contains 16 residues. CDR3 sequence reads: CASSRDRGYSNQPQHF. CDR3 coding DNA: TGTGCCAGTAGTCGGGACAGGGGTTATAGCAATCAGCCCCAGCATTTT.